This T cell receptor (beta chain) was recorded in a study of blood T cells in healthy people across ages. As to this clonotype: Its antigen is currently unknown.

Study-wide findings and caveats: There were more naive CD4+ cells and higher diversity in long-lived donors than in aged donors. Without sorted subsets, naive and antigen-experienced compartments could not be conclusively compared.

J was trimmed by 4 bases and V by 6 bases; bases with no gene match: 10. The CDR3 has 15 residues. Germline CDR1 reads MNHNY; CDR2 reads SVGAGI (reference sequence). Combining a sample-barcoded 5' primer with a J-beta primer mix, a second PCR ran for 7 to 11 cycles. TCRdb processed the 5' RACE reads anew with MiXCR; each CDR3 protein has one entry. The data contain about a million distinct CDR3 sequences, approximately 50% of them singletons. The sample was blood. V gene TRBV6-6 combines with J gene TRBJ2-3; 7 nucleotides line up with TRBD1. This TCR came from a woman in her fifties or sixties in good health. The CDR3 sequence: CASRLTGARADTQYF. Here the CDR3 DNA reads TGTGCCAGCAGACTAACAGGGGCGAGGGCAGATACGCAGTATTTT.